These T cell receptor beta chains were read from a single sample in a study of blood T cell repertoires in COVID-19. TCRdb's copy holds only in-frame clones and misses some; the assay was immunoSEQ multiplex PCR. The sample holds some 170,000 clones, roughly 85% seen once. The sequenced sample was peripheral blood. These TCRs come from a woman in her seventies with acute or convalescent COVID-19. The conserved cysteine and the conserved F or W are not part of the CDR3 here. Fields, in order: V gene, CDR3 length, clone size, CDR3 protein. Not every row has a clone size; where given, it reads once, few, many or a size class.

v_gene: TRBV5-1
len: 13
abundance: few
CDR3aa: ASSNGQGGGYEQY

v_gene: TRBV15
len: 14
abundance: -
CDR3aa: ATSRAGGHAQMAQY

v_gene: TRBV12-3/TRBV12-4
len: 10
abundance: few
CDR3aa: ASRPGHSPLH

v_gene: TRBV24-1
len: 10
abundance: -
CDR3aa: ATGGTADTQY

v_gene: TRBV7-9
len: 11
abundance: -
CDR3aa: ASSLNTPYEQY

v_gene: TRBV30
len: 11
abundance: -
CDR3aa: AWSNRGGETQY

v_gene: TRBV5-1
len: 13
abundance: few
CDR3aa: ASSSFAQGTDTQY

v_gene: TRBV7-9
len: 9
abundance: -
CDR3aa: ASSLSSGYT

v_gene: TRBV7-9
len: 12
abundance: -
CDR3aa: ASSPGQSTGELF

v_gene: TRBV6-5
len: 9
abundance: few
CDR3aa: ASSYRGTQY

v_gene: TRBV18
len: 10
abundance: -
CDR3aa: ASSPPVFSQF

v_gene: TRBV18
len: 12
abundance: few
CDR3aa: ASSQSGSSDEQY

v_gene: TRBV5-1
len: 13
abundance: -
CDR3aa: ASSPAQGKGYEQY

v_gene: TRBV5-1
len: 15
abundance: once
CDR3aa: ASSLKSLHGSGNTIY

v_gene: TRBV29-1
len: 10
abundance: -
CDR3aa: SAEDRVSGYT

v_gene: TRBV24-1
len: 14
abundance: once
CDR3aa: ATSKDPGLQADTQY

v_gene: TRBV4-1
len: 15
abundance: -
CDR3aa: ASSQGLAGGVEDEQF

v_gene: TRBV9
len: 13
abundance: -
CDR3aa: ASSDNGQNTGELF

v_gene: TRBV5-6
len: 13
abundance: -
CDR3aa: ASSLGGSYGYEQY

v_gene: TRBV24-1
len: 14
abundance: -
CDR3aa: ATSDLSLGKPGELF

v_gene: TRBV2
len: 11
abundance: -
CDR3aa: ASSDWVGGGYT

v_gene: TRBV12-5
len: 11
abundance: -
CDR3aa: ASGLQGNQPQH

v_gene: TRBV3-1/TRBV3-2
len: 14
abundance: -
CDR3aa: ASSQGPQAGGETQY

v_gene: TRBV19
len: 16
abundance: -
CDR3aa: ASSMRGLAGGPFNEQF

v_gene: TRBV9
len: 12
abundance: many
CDR3aa: ASSVGGAREKLF

v_gene: TRBV2
len: 11
abundance: -
CDR3aa: ASSLSNTGELF

v_gene: TRBV5-6
len: 11
abundance: -
CDR3aa: ASSPDRDQPQH

v_gene: TRBV5-4
len: 13
abundance: -
CDR3aa: ASSLARRGSYEQY

v_gene: TRBV18
len: 13
abundance: -
CDR3aa: ASSLSGAITGELF

v_gene: TRBV6-4
len: 14
abundance: -
CDR3aa: ASSAGGGLVNTEAF

v_gene: TRBV4-2
len: 14
abundance: -
CDR3aa: ASSQELAGEIYEQY

v_gene: TRBV5-1
len: 13
abundance: -
CDR3aa: ASSPRTGAGQPQH

v_gene: TRBV6-2/TRBV6-3
len: 12
abundance: -
CDR3aa: ASSLDRANTEAF

v_gene: TRBV27
len: 14
abundance: -
CDR3aa: ASSPGYSRATDTQY

v_gene: TRBV5-6
len: 13
abundance: -
CDR3aa: ASSFGTGGTGELF

v_gene: TRBV6-6
len: 10
abundance: -
CDR3aa: ASTRDNGKLF

v_gene: TRBV5-5
len: 13
abundance: -
CDR3aa: ASSLSSSLSGELF

v_gene: TRBV15
len: 14
abundance: -
CDR3aa: ATSRDSRQFTDTQY

v_gene: TRBV7-6
len: 13
abundance: -
CDR3aa: ASSPSAGMNTEAF

v_gene: TRBV7-9
len: 12
abundance: -
CDR3aa: ASSPERYTDTQY

v_gene: TRBV3-1/TRBV3-2
len: 13
abundance: few
CDR3aa: ASSQESQGIGGYT

v_gene: TRBV18
len: 12
abundance: -
CDR3aa: ASSPTGSGNTIY

v_gene: TRBV7-3
len: 13
abundance: -
CDR3aa: ASSLTGGFGNTIY

v_gene: TRBV29-1
len: 11
abundance: -
CDR3aa: SVDGGNRYEQY

v_gene: TRBV19
len: 11
abundance: -
CDR3aa: ASTPGSGFEQF

v_gene: TRBV5-1
len: 14
abundance: -
CDR3aa: ASSSLAGGSYNEQF

v_gene: TRBV5-1
len: 13
abundance: -
CDR3aa: ASSLGRGANEELF

v_gene: TRBV4-2
len: 13
abundance: -
CDR3aa: ASSIETGTYNEQF